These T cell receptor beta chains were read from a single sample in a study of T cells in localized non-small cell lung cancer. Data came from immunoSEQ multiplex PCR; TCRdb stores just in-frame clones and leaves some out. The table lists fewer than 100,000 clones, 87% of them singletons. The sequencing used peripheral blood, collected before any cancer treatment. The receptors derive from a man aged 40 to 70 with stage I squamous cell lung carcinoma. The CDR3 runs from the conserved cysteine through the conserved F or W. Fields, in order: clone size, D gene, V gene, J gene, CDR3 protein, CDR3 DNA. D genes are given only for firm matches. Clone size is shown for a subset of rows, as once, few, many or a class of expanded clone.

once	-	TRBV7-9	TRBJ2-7	CASSLGAGFYEQYF	TGTGCCAGCAGCTTAGGGGCAGGTTTTTACGAGCAGTACTTC
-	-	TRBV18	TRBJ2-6	CASSPQGTGSAGANVLTF	TGTGCCAGCTCACCACAAGGTACAGGAAGCGCTGGGGCCAACGTCCTGACTTTC
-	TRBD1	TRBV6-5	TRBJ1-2	CASSTDRVLYGYTF	TGTGCCAGCAGTACGGACAGGGTGTTGTATGGCTACACCTTC
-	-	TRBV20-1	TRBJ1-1	CSAPRNTEAFF	TGCAGTGCTCCTCGAAACACTGAAGCTTTCTTT
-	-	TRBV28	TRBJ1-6	CASSSRQKSSYNSPLHF	TGTGCCAGCAGTTCTCGACAGAAAAGCTCCTATAATTCACCCCTCCACTTT
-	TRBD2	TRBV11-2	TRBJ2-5	CASSSGLAATQETQYF	TGTGCCAGCAGCTCGGGACTAGCGGCGACCCAAGAGACCCAGTACTTC
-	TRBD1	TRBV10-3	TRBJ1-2	CAISFQGASDGYTF	TGTGCCATCAGTTTCCAGGGGGCGTCAGATGGCTACACCTTC
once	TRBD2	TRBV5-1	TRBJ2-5	CASSLGTTQETQYF	TGCGCCAGCAGTCTCGGGACTACGCAAGAGACCCAGTACTTC
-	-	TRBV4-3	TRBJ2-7	CASSQDRTRRQRPYEQYF	TGCGCCAGCAGCCAAGATCGAACGAGGAGACAGCGGCCCTACGAGCAGTACTTC
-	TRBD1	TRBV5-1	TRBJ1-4	CASSWAGQGQEKLFF	TGCGCCAGCAGCTGGGCGGGACAGGGGCAAGAAAAACTGTTTTTT